These T cell receptor beta chains were read from a single sample in a study of Ad26.COV2.S vaccination and SARS-CoV-2 variants. This table comes from immunoSEQ multiplex PCR, and its TCRdb copy is limited to in-frame clones, with some not included. The sample has 500,000 or so clones, roughly 87% seen once; the top ten hold about 13%. The source was peripheral blood, collected in a trial of Ad26.COV2.S vaccine versus placebo. These receptors all stem from a person between 18 and 65 years old who received the Ad26.COV2.S COVID-19 vaccine or a placebo. Each CDR3 is given with its conserved first and last residue. Each record gives: CDR3 DNA, CDR3 protein, clone size, D gene, V gene, J gene. A D gene is named only where the DNA matches it firmly. Clone size appears in some rows only: once, few, many, or a class for an expanded clone.

cdr3_nt: TGTGCCAGCAGCTCTCGGACCTCTGGAAACACCATATATTTT
cdr3_aa: CASSSRTSGNTIYF
clone_size: few
d_call: .
v_call: TRBV11-2
j_call: TRBJ1-3

cdr3_nt: TGCAGCGTTACGCCTCGGACAGGGAGGTATAGGGCCACTGAAGCTTTCTTT
cdr3_aa: CSVTPRTGRYRATEAFF
clone_size: .
d_call: TRBD1
v_call: TRBV29-1
j_call: TRBJ1-1

cdr3_nt: TGTGCCAGCAGTTTATGGGGGGTTGACACTGAAGCTTTCTTT
cdr3_aa: CASSLWGVDTEAFF
clone_size: large
d_call: .
v_call: TRBV27
j_call: TRBJ1-1

cdr3_nt: TGTGCCAGCAGCTTGGCTAGCGGCCCCTACGAGCAGTACTTC
cdr3_aa: CASSLASGPYEQYF
clone_size: .
d_call: TRBD2
v_call: TRBV7-2
j_call: TRBJ2-7

cdr3_nt: TGTGCCAGCATTTCGGGACAGGGCCCGGGAAAACTGTTTTTT
cdr3_aa: CASISGQGPGKLFF
clone_size: .
d_call: TRBD1
v_call: TRBV2
j_call: TRBJ1-4

cdr3_nt: TGTGCTAGTGCAAGGGACGCTATCTCCTACGAGCAGTACTTC
cdr3_aa: CASARDAISYEQYF
clone_size: .
d_call: .
v_call: TRBV12-5
j_call: TRBJ2-7

cdr3_nt: TGTGCCAGCAGTGAAAGGACAGGGGCTGGAAACACCATATATTTT
cdr3_aa: CASSERTGAGNTIYF
clone_size: .
d_call: TRBD1
v_call: TRBV6-1
j_call: TRBJ1-3

cdr3_nt: TGTGCCAGCACTACGGGGACAAGCTCCTACAATGAGCAGTTCTTC
cdr3_aa: CASTTGTSSYNEQFF
clone_size: .
d_call: .
v_call: TRBV2
j_call: TRBJ2-1

cdr3_nt: TGTGCCAGCAGCTTATGGGGGGCCAAAAACATTCAGTACTTC
cdr3_aa: CASSLWGAKNIQYF
clone_size: .
d_call: .
v_call: TRBV11-1
j_call: TRBJ2-4

cdr3_nt: TGCAGTGCTAGTACGGGAGTATACGAGCAGTACTTC
cdr3_aa: CSASTGVYEQYF
clone_size: .
d_call: .
v_call: TRBV20-1
j_call: TRBJ2-7

cdr3_nt: TGTGCCAGCAGCTTACTGGGCACAGATACGCAGTATTTT
cdr3_aa: CASSLLGTDTQYF
clone_size: .
d_call: .
v_call: TRBV5-6
j_call: TRBJ2-3

cdr3_nt: TGCGCCAGCAGCCAAGGTTTCACAGGGGGTGAAAAACTGTTTTTT
cdr3_aa: CASSQGFTGGEKLFF
clone_size: .
d_call: TRBD1
v_call: TRBV4-1
j_call: TRBJ1-4

cdr3_nt: TGTGCCAGCAGCCCGGGACGGACTAACTATGGCTACACCTTC
cdr3_aa: CASSPGRTNYGYTF
clone_size: few
d_call: .
v_call: TRBV28
j_call: TRBJ1-2

cdr3_nt: TGTGCCAGCAGCCGGGACTTCACAGATACGCAGTATTTT
cdr3_aa: CASSRDFTDTQYF
clone_size: .
d_call: .
v_call: TRBV9
j_call: TRBJ2-3

cdr3_nt: TGTGCCAGCAGCTTCAGCGGGAGTTTCGCAGATACGCAGTATTTT
cdr3_aa: CASSFSGSFADTQYF
clone_size: few
d_call: TRBD2
v_call: TRBV5-4
j_call: TRBJ2-3

cdr3_nt: TGTGCCAGCAGCTTACTCGGGACGGTGGGTGTTAGCAATCAGCCCCAGCATTTT
cdr3_aa: CASSLLGTVGVSNQPQHF
clone_size: .
d_call: .
v_call: TRBV7-8
j_call: TRBJ1-5

cdr3_nt: TGTGCCAGCAGTGAATTCAGGGAGACCCAGTACTTC
cdr3_aa: CASSEFRETQYF
clone_size: .
d_call: .
v_call: TRBV6-1
j_call: TRBJ2-5

cdr3_nt: TGTGCCAGCAGCCCACAGACTAGCCTGACCTACAATGAGCAGTTCTTC
cdr3_aa: CASSPQTSLTYNEQFF
clone_size: .
d_call: TRBD2
v_call: TRBV9
j_call: TRBJ2-1

cdr3_nt: TGTGCCAGTAGTACAGGGACTTACGAGCAGTACTTC
cdr3_aa: CASSTGTYEQYF
clone_size: .
d_call: .
v_call: TRBV19
j_call: TRBJ2-7

cdr3_nt: TGTGCCAGCAGCCCCCGGTCGCGAGGAGCCGGAGCACCCCTCCACTTT
cdr3_aa: CASSPRSRGAGAPLHF
clone_size: .
d_call: .
v_call: TRBV7-8
j_call: TRBJ1-6

cdr3_nt: TGTGCCAGCAGTTTTCCAAGGGGATACGGGAGCTACAATGAGCAGTTCTTC
cdr3_aa: CASSFPRGYGSYNEQFF
clone_size: once
d_call: .
v_call: TRBV28
j_call: TRBJ2-1

cdr3_nt: TGCGCCAGCAGCCCCGAAACCTACGAGCAGTACTTC
cdr3_aa: CASSPETYEQYF
clone_size: .
d_call: .
v_call: TRBV5-1
j_call: TRBJ2-7

cdr3_nt: TGTGCCAGCCACCGGGACAGCTTCACAGATACGCAGTATTTT
cdr3_aa: CASHRDSFTDTQYF
clone_size: .
d_call: TRBD1
v_call: TRBV2
j_call: TRBJ2-3

cdr3_nt: TGTGCCAGCGGGAGCGGGAGCGACTGGGAGACCCAGTACTTC
cdr3_aa: CASGSGSDWETQYF
clone_size: .
d_call: TRBD2
v_call: TRBV28
j_call: TRBJ2-5

cdr3_nt: TGCAGTGCTGCCGCCGGTGAGACCCAGTACTTC
cdr3_aa: CSAAAGETQYF
clone_size: .
d_call: .
v_call: TRBV20-1
j_call: TRBJ2-5

cdr3_nt: TGTGCCAGTAGTATCGGTGGGACGGCCTACGAGCAGTACTTC
cdr3_aa: CASSIGGTAYEQYF
clone_size: few
d_call: .
v_call: TRBV19
j_call: TRBJ2-7

cdr3_nt: TGTGCCAGCTCACCCCGGGAAGGAAACACCATATATTTT
cdr3_aa: CASSPREGNTIYF
clone_size: .
d_call: .
v_call: TRBV18
j_call: TRBJ1-3

cdr3_nt: TGTGCCAGCAGTTTCGGATTGGTGGGGCTACGGAGGAACGGGGAGCTGTTTTTT
cdr3_aa: CASSFGLVGLRRNGELFF
clone_size: .
d_call: .
v_call: TRBV27
j_call: TRBJ2-2

cdr3_nt: TGTGCCAGCAGTTTCCAAAACACCATATATTTT
cdr3_aa: CASSFQNTIYF
clone_size: .
d_call: .
v_call: TRBV12-3/TRBV12-4
j_call: TRBJ1-3

cdr3_nt: TGTGCCTGGAGTAGTAGGGTGAATGAAAAACTGTTTTTT
cdr3_aa: CAWSSRVNEKLFF
clone_size: once
d_call: .
v_call: TRBV30
j_call: TRBJ1-4

cdr3_nt: TGTGCCAGCAGCCCGGGCGGGGGATACAATGAGCAGTTCTTC
cdr3_aa: CASSPGGGYNEQFF
clone_size: once
d_call: TRBD2
v_call: TRBV7-2
j_call: TRBJ2-1

cdr3_nt: TGTGCCAGCAGCTGGAGACAGGATTGGGCTAGCGGCTACGAGCAGTACTTC
cdr3_aa: CASSWRQDWASGYEQYF
clone_size: .
d_call: .
v_call: TRBV5-6
j_call: TRBJ2-7

cdr3_nt: TGTGCCAGCAGCTTGGAGATAAGAGAGACCCAGTACTTC
cdr3_aa: CASSLEIRETQYF
clone_size: .
d_call: .
v_call: TRBV11-1
j_call: TRBJ2-5

cdr3_nt: TGTGCCTGGAGTGTTTCTTCTCGCGGGAGCGCAGATACGCAGTATTTT
cdr3_aa: CAWSVSSRGSADTQYF
clone_size: once
d_call: TRBD2
v_call: TRBV30
j_call: TRBJ2-3

cdr3_nt: TGTGCCAGCAGCCCCTCTTTCGGGGTTCAGCCCCAGCATTTT
cdr3_aa: CASSPSFGVQPQHF
clone_size: few
d_call: .
v_call: TRBV28
j_call: TRBJ1-5

cdr3_nt: TGTGCCAGCTCCCGGACAGTATCTGGAAACACCATATATTTT
cdr3_aa: CASSRTVSGNTIYF
clone_size: .
d_call: .
v_call: TRBV18
j_call: TRBJ1-3

cdr3_nt: TGTGCCAGCAGTTCCTACCAGGATTCCTACGAGCAGTACTTC
cdr3_aa: CASSSYQDSYEQYF
clone_size: .
d_call: .
v_call: TRBV27
j_call: TRBJ2-7

cdr3_nt: TGTGCCAGCCGTGACGCCAGAGAGACCCAGTACTTC
cdr3_aa: CASRDARETQYF
clone_size: .
d_call: .
v_call: TRBV6-1
j_call: TRBJ2-5

cdr3_nt: TGTGCCAGCAGCACCGGACAGGGGGCTGGGCAGCCCCAGCATTTT
cdr3_aa: CASSTGQGAGQPQHF
clone_size: once
d_call: TRBD1
v_call: TRBV7-8
j_call: TRBJ1-5

cdr3_nt: TGTGCCAGCAGTCCACGGGGTCTTGGCTATGGCTACACCTTC
cdr3_aa: CASSPRGLGYGYTF
clone_size: few
d_call: .
v_call: TRBV28
j_call: TRBJ1-2

cdr3_nt: TGTGCCAGCAGCTTAGTGGCTAGCAATGAGCAGTTCTTC
cdr3_aa: CASSLVASNEQFF
clone_size: .
d_call: .
v_call: TRBV11-3
j_call: TRBJ2-1

cdr3_nt: TGTGCCAGCAGCCAAGCCCAGGGTCCGGTGAGCCAGTACTTC
cdr3_aa: CASSQAQGPVSQYF
clone_size: .
d_call: .
v_call: TRBV16
j_call: TRBJ2-5

cdr3_nt: TGCGCCAGCAGCGACCTCTCCGGGACAGGAACCGGGGAGCTGTTTTTT
cdr3_aa: CASSDLSGTGTGELFF
clone_size: .
d_call: TRBD1
v_call: TRBV5-1
j_call: TRBJ2-2

cdr3_nt: TGTGCCTGGAGTCTAGCCGGGGGCTACACCTTC
cdr3_aa: CAWSLAGGYTF
clone_size: .
d_call: .
v_call: TRBV30
j_call: TRBJ1-2

cdr3_nt: TGTGCCAGCAGCCCGGGACTAGCGGGAGATGGCACAGATACGCAGTATTTT
cdr3_aa: CASSPGLAGDGTDTQYF
clone_size: .
d_call: TRBD2
v_call: TRBV4-2
j_call: TRBJ2-3

cdr3_nt: TGTGCCAGCAGCATAGCGGGAGCTCGAACAGATACGCAGTATTTT
cdr3_aa: CASSIAGARTDTQYF
clone_size: .
d_call: TRBD2
v_call: TRBV6-5
j_call: TRBJ2-3

cdr3_nt: TGCGCCAGCAAACTCGGTGGGACTAGCCACGAGCAGTACTTC
cdr3_aa: CASKLGGTSHEQYF
clone_size: .
d_call: TRBD2
v_call: TRBV10-2
j_call: TRBJ2-7

cdr3_nt: TGTGCCAGCAGCCAAGTCGGGGGAAACACCATATATTTT
cdr3_aa: CASSQVGGNTIYF
clone_size: .
d_call: .
v_call: TRBV14
j_call: TRBJ1-3

cdr3_nt: TGCGCCAGCAGCTCGACAGGCTCCTACGAGCAGTACTTC
cdr3_aa: CASSSTGSYEQYF
clone_size: .
d_call: .
v_call: TRBV5-1
j_call: TRBJ2-7

cdr3_nt: TGTGCCATCAAAAGTAGCGCCAGCACAGATACGCAGTATTTT
cdr3_aa: CAIKSSASTDTQYF
clone_size: .
d_call: .
v_call: TRBV10-3
j_call: TRBJ2-3

cdr3_nt: TGTGCCAGCAGTGCCCTAGCGGGAGCTTCAACCGGGGAGCTGTTTTTT
cdr3_aa: CASSALAGASTGELFF
clone_size: few
d_call: TRBD2
v_call: TRBV6-4
j_call: TRBJ2-2

cdr3_nt: TGTGCCAGCTCCCAACAGGGGCATCCCAATGCAAACTATGGCTACACCTTC
cdr3_aa: CASSQQGHPNANYGYTF
clone_size: once
d_call: TRBD1
v_call: TRBV18
j_call: TRBJ1-2

cdr3_nt: TGTGCCAGCAGTAAGCTAGCGGGAGGGAGTCTCGAGCAGTACTTC
cdr3_aa: CASSKLAGGSLEQYF
clone_size: .
d_call: TRBD2
v_call: TRBV6-5
j_call: TRBJ2-7

cdr3_nt: TGTGCCAGCAGCTTTGAGGAGATTTACGAGCAGTACTTC
cdr3_aa: CASSFEEIYEQYF
clone_size: .
d_call: .
v_call: TRBV7-9
j_call: TRBJ2-7

cdr3_nt: TGTGCCAGCAGTTACTCGCGCGGTAGGAATGGGGAGTTCTTC
cdr3_aa: CASSYSRGRNGEFF
clone_size: .
d_call: .
v_call: TRBV6-5
j_call: TRBJ2-1

cdr3_nt: TGTGCCAGTAGTACCCTCGGGGCGGGACCTACCTACAATGAGCAGTTCTTC
cdr3_aa: CASSTLGAGPTYNEQFF
clone_size: .
d_call: .
v_call: TRBV19
j_call: TRBJ2-1